The clone carrying this T cell receptor beta chain came up many times. Germline-derived CDR1 and CDR2 are MDHEN and SYDVKM. V was shortened by 3 bases and J by 0 bases, with 20 bases between the two germline ends. The CDR3 is 18 amino acids. These data come from a study of blood T cells in healthy people across ages. A J-beta primer mix and a sample-barcoded 5' primer were used in a second PCR of roughly 6 to 11 cycles. Every molecule of cDNA carried a tag from a template-switch adaptor with 12 random nucleotides. MiXCR was run by TCRdb on the 5' RACE reads, yielding one entry per CDR3 protein. The table lists about 700,000 distinct CDR3 sequences, roughly 32% of them singletons, with roughly 14% in the top ten. Whenever a sample was processed, at least 6 million PBMCs were isolated.

The source of this sequence is a woman over 75 in good health. Material for sequencing was blood. The rearrangement links TRBV28 to TRBJ2-5; maybe TRBD1 (6 bases). The CDR3 loop is CASSLPIARGTYQETQYF. The CDR3 DNA is TGTGCCAGCAGTTTGCCCATCGCTAGGGGGACGTACCAAGAGACCCAGTACTTC.